This is a list of T cell receptor beta chains from one sample in a study of cytomegalovirus exposure and HLA in healthy donors. Profiled with immunoSEQ multiplex PCR; TCRdb holds only in-frame clones, not every one. This sample has about 200,000 clones, with about four fifths found just once. Sequenced material: PBMCs. The source is a male donor in good health and CMV-seropositive. Each CDR3 is given with its conserved first and last residue. A D gene is named only where the DNA matches it firmly. The size of a clone is reported for some rows only, either as once, few or many, or as a class for expanded clones.

cdr3_aa cdr3_nt clone_size v_call d_call j_call
CASSSSTGSYEQYF - few TRBV28 - TRBJ2-7
CASSYTSGASNYEQYF TGTGCCAGCAGTTACACTAGCGGGGCAAGCAACTACGAGCAGTACTTC - TRBV27 TRBD2 TRBJ2-7
CASSLAVGTSARYTQYF TGTGCCAGCAGCTTGGCAGTCGGGACTAGCGCACGATATACGCAGTATTTT - TRBV5-8 TRBD2 TRBJ2-3
CASSLVATNEKLFF TGTGCCAGCTCACTAGTTGCAACTAATGAAAAACTGTTTTTT - TRBV18 - TRBJ1-4
CASSPQGYEQYF TGTGCCAGCAGCCCCCAGGGGTACGAGCAGTACTTC few TRBV9 - TRBJ2-7
CASSLQTRGGHEQYF TGTGCCAGCTCGTTGCAGACCCGGGGGGGCCACGAGCAGTACTTC - TRBV5-4 TRBD2 TRBJ2-7
CASSPELMTDTQYF TGTGCCAGCTCACCGGAACTAATGACAGATACGCAGTATTTT - TRBV18 - TRBJ2-3
CASSWGTESYGYTF TGTGCCAGCAGCTGGGGGACTGAAAGCTATGGCTACACCTTC - TRBV5-4 - TRBJ1-2
CASSWDRRLDTQYF TGTGCCAGCAGCTGGGACAGGCGCCTAGATACGCAGTATTTT - TRBV5-4 TRBD1 TRBJ2-3
CASSQTTANTEAFF TGTGCCAGCAGCCAGACGACAGCTAACACTGAAGCTTTCTTT - TRBV4-2 - TRBJ1-1
CAWRPRVASNQPQHF TGTGCCTGGAGGCCTCGGGTAGCTAGCAATCAGCCCCAGCATTTT - TRBV30 - TRBJ1-5
CSVGQGNGYTF TGCAGCGTTGGACAGGGAAATGGCTACACCTTC - TRBV29-1 TRBD1 TRBJ1-2
CASTPQGQGAYEQYF TGTGCCAGCACCCCTCAGGGACAGGGGGCATACGAGCAGTACTTC - TRBV7-9 TRBD1 TRBJ2-7
CASSFGRADYYEQYF TGTGCCAGCAGCTTTGGGAGAGCGGACTACTACGAGCAGTACTTC - TRBV5-4 - TRBJ2-7
CASSSAGQGVYEQYF TGTGCCAGTAGTAGCGCGGGACAGGGAGTCTACGAGCAGTACTTC once TRBV19 TRBD1 TRBJ2-7
CASSWTSQFTGELFF TGTGCCAGCAGCTGGACTAGCCAGTTCACCGGGGAGCTGTTTTTT - TRBV7-3 TRBD2 TRBJ2-2
CASSTTGALNQPQHF TGTGCCAGCAGCACAACAGGGGCCCTCAATCAGCCCCAGCATTTT once TRBV9 TRBD1 TRBJ1-5
CASSPGTGGIYEQYF TGTGCCAGCTCACCAGGGACAGGGGGTATCTACGAGCAGTACTTC - TRBV18 TRBD1 TRBJ2-7
CSVAWTDSYEQYF TGCAGCGTTGCCTGGACGGACTCCTACGAGCAGTACTTC - TRBV29-1 - TRBJ2-7
CASRILGGTGELFF TGTGCCAGCAGGATTTTGGGGGGTACCGGGGAGCTGTTTTTT - TRBV11-2 - TRBJ2-2
CTIQRYGGMNTEAFF TGCACCATACAGCGATATGGGGGGATGAACACTGAAGCTTTCTTT - TRBV4-3 - TRBJ1-1
CASSLPGARETQYF TGTGCCAGCAGTTTACCTGGGGCGAGGGAGACCCAGTACTTC - TRBV27 - TRBJ2-5
CASSPIGYEQYF TGTGCCAGTAGTCCCATCGGGTACGAGCAGTACTTC - TRBV19 - TRBJ2-7
CASSLVAGSNQPQHF TGTGCCAGCAGCTTAGTCGCGGGTAGCAATCAGCCCCAGCATTTT - TRBV7-2 - TRBJ1-5
CASSSSVWAGYGYTF TGTGCCAGCAGTTCATCAGTCTGGGCGGGGTATGGCTACACCTTC - TRBV7-9 - TRBJ1-2
CASSLAQGSYNEQFF TGTGCCAGCAGCTTAGCTCAGGGGTCCTACAATGAGCAGTTCTTC few TRBV7-2 - TRBJ2-1
CASSVESGTSYNEQFF TGTGCCAGCAGCGTAGAGAGCGGGACCTCCTACAATGAGCAGTTCTTC - TRBV9 TRBD2 TRBJ2-1
CASSLFSLGQVTYEQYF TGTGCCAGCAGCTTATTTTCCCTGGGACAGGTAACCTACGAGCAGTACTTC few TRBV7-9 TRBD1 TRBJ2-7
CASSLSNGEAEAFF TGTGCCAGCAGCTTATCTAATGGGGAGGCTGAAGCTTTCTTT - TRBV11-3 - TRBJ1-1
CASSLEGTIYF TGTGCCAGCTCCCTAGAGGGCACCATATATTTT - TRBV9 - TRBJ1-3
CASSSDRGRNNEQFF TGTGCCAGCAGCTCCGACAGGGGGCGAAACAATGAGCAGTTCTTC - TRBV7-3 TRBD1 TRBJ2-1
CAISGQGDEQYF TGTGCCATCAGTGGACAGGGAGACGAGCAGTACTTC - TRBV10-3 TRBD1 TRBJ2-7
CASSSGGGSGNTIYF TGTGCCAGCAGCTCCGGCGGAGGATCTGGAAACACCATATATTTT few TRBV7-6 - TRBJ1-3
CASSDSRKMVNYGYTF TGTGCCAGCAGTGACTCGAGGAAAATGGTTAACTATGGCTACACCTTC - TRBV6-4 - TRBJ1-2